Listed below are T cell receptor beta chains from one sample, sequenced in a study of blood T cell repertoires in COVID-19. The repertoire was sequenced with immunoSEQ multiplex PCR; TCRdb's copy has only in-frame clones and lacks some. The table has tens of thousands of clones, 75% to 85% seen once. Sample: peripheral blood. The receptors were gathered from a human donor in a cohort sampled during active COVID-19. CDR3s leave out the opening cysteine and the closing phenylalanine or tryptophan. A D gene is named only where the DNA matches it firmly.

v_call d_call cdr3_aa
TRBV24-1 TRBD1 ATSDPGGRTDTQY
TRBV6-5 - ASSLSSGYEQY
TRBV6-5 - ASRKGSATPDTQY
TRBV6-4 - ASSTEEGRAPGELF
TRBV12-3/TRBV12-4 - ASSFAGVRGYT
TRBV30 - ACQGRGSSYNSPLH
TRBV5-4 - ASSSRGVYGYT
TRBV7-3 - ASSLTAESNYGYT
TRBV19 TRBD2 ASSTAGAGGPGDTQY
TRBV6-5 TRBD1 ASSYSRQGDTEAF
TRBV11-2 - ASSSDTYNEQF
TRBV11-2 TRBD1 ASSRGQGGYGEQF
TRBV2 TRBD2 ASSAGGLYNEQF
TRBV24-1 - ATSDAQEGTDTQY
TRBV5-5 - ASSLAPGDSNQPQH
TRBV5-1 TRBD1 ASSGQGATSYNEQF
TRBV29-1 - SVMTGTTIGNYGYT
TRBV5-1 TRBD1 ASSSQGQLNTGELF
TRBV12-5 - ASAPPRATENSPLH
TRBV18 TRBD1 ASSPDTGGGADTQY
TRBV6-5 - ASSYPGNEKLF
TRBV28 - ASRMGGYYEQY
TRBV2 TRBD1 ASSELQGAGELF
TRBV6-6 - ASSYRDIMNTEAF
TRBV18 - ASSPGRLRGGNTEAF
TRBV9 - ASSVGLTRRTGELF
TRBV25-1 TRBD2 ASRQAGDHNEQF
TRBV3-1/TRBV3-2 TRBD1 ASSLGSGGTEAF
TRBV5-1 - ASSLVGWRWGNTIY
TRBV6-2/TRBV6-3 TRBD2 ASSYLRTSGGAAKNIQY
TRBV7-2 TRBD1 ASSSPGQSYNEQF
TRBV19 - ASSIDFDSSRRELF
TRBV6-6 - ASSYSDNTYEQY
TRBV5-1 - ASSLGGGYT
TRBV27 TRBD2 ASSLPTSGNEQF
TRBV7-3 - ASSSGTGNTIY
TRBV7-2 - ASSLGRGGYEQY
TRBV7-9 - ASSFKGGTEAF
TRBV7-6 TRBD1 ASSLEDRGFGIQY
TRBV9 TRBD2 ASSGILAGGTDTQY
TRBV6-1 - ASSERQLREAF
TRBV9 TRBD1 ASSVSTGGPTDTQY
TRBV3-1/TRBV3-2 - ASSPAGRVNTEAF
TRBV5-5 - ASSFRTDPGTNEKLF
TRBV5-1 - ASSLAGLLGGPDTQY
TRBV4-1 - ASSQVARDSPLH
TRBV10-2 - ASRQGGSNYGYT
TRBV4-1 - ASSQGKGASNQPQH
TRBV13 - ASSLGLDEQF
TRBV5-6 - ASSRLIRDEQY
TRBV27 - ASSRRRQEFTDTQY
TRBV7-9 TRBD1 ASSFRQGYGEQY